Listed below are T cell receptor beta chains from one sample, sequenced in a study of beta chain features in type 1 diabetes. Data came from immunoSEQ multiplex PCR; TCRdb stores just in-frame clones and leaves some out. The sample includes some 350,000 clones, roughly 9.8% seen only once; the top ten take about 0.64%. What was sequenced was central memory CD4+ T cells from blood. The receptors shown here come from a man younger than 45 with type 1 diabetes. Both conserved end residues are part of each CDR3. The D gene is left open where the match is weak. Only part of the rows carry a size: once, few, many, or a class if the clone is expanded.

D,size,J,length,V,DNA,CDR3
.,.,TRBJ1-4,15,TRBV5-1,TGCGCCAGCAGCTTATCCGGCAGGGAAGGTGAAAAACTGTTTTTT,CASSLSGREGEKLFF
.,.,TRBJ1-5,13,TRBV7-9,TGTGCCAGCAGCCAGACGGCCAATCAGCCCCAGCATTTT,CASSQTANQPQHF
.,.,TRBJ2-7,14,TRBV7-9,TGTGCCAGCAGCTTTAAGTGGGAGTCCCACGAGCAGTACTTC,CASSFKWESHEQYF
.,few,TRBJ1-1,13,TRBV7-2,TGTGCCAGCAGCCCTCCCGGGAGCCGAGAAGCTTTCTTT,CASSPPGSREAFF
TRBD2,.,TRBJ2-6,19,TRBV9,TGTGCCAGCAGCGTCACGGGACTAGCGGGAGAACATGGGGCCAACGTCCTGACTTTC,CASSVTGLAGEHGANVLTF
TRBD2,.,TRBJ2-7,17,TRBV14,TGTGCCAGCAGCCGGACGACGAGGCGGGGGGGCCCCTACGAGCAGTACTTC,CASSRTTRRGGPYEQYF
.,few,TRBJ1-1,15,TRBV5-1,TGCGCCAGCCGCCTAGAAGGCCACAGTAACCAGTTGGCTTTCTTT,CASRLEGHSNQLAFF
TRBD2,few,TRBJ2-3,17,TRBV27,TGTGCCAGCAGTTTTCGAGGAGCTAGCGGGAGTGCAGATACGCAGTATTTT,CASSFRGASGSADTQYF
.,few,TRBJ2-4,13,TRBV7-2,TGTGCCAGCGGAGCAGGGCCCTCGGACATTCAGTACTTC,CASGAGPSDIQYF
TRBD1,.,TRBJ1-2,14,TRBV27,TGTGCCAGCAGTCGATCCGGGACAGGGCTTGGCTACACCTTC,CASSRSGTGLGYTF
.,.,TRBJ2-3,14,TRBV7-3,TGTGCCAGCAGCTCTCAAGGGGGCACAGATACGCAGTATTTT,CASSSQGGTDTQYF
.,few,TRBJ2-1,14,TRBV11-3,TGTGCCAGCAGCTTACGGAGTGGATGGGATGAGCAGTTCTTC,CASSLRSGWDEQFF
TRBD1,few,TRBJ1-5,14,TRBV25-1,TGTGCCAGCAGTGAGGGGACAGCATATCAGCCCCAGCATTTT,CASSEGTAYQPQHF
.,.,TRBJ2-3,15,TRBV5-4,TGTGCCAGCAGCTTGGGCTCCGTGAGCACAGATACGCAGTATTTT,CASSLGSVSTDTQYF
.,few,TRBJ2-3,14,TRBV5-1,TGCGCCAGCAGCTTGCTCTCACGCACAGATACGCAGTATTTT,CASSLLSRTDTQYF
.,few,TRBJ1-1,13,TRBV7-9,TGTGCCAGCAGCCTTCGGGGGGGAACTGAAGCTTTCTTT,CASSLRGGTEAFF
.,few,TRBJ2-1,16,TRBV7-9,TGTGCCAGCAGCCCCCCATACCTAAAGACCTACAATGAGCAGTTCTTC,CASSPPYLKTYNEQFF
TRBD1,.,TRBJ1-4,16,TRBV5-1,TGCGCCAGCAGCTTGGGGAGGGGGCTGGCTAATGAAAAACTGTTTTTT,CASSLGRGLANEKLFF
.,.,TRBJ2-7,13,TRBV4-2,TGTGCCAGCAGCCAACCTCCGGCGGGGGAGCAGTACTTC,CASSQPPAGEQYF
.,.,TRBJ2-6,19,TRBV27,TGTGCCAGCAGTTTAATGGGGGGCAGGGGGAGCTCTGGGGCCAACGTCCTGACTTTC,CASSLMGGRGSSGANVLTF
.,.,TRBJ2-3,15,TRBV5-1,TGCGCCAGCAGCTCTGGGGCAGGTTCCACAGATACGCAGTATTTT,CASSSGAGSTDTQYF
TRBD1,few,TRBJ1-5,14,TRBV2,TGTGCCAGCACCCGGACAGGGAACAATCAGCCCCAGCATTTT,CASTRTGNNQPQHF
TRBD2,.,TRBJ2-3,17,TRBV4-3,TGCGCCAGCAGCCAAGATATATCGAGACTAGCCACAGATACGCAGTATTTT,CASSQDISRLATDTQYF
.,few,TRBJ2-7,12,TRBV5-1,TGCGCCAGCAGCTTGGGGGGTTACGAGCAGTACTTC,CASSLGGYEQYF